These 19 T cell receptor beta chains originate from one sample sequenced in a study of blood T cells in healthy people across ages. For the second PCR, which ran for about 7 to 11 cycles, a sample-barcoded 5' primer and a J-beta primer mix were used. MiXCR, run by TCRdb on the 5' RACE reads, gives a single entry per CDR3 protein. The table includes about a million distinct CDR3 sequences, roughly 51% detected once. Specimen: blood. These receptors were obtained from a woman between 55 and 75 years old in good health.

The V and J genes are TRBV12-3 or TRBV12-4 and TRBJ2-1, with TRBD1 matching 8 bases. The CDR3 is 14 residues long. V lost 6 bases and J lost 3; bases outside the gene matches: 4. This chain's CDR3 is CASRWTGSYNEQFF. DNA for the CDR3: TGTGCCAGCAGGTGGACAGGGAGCTACAATGAGCAGTTCTTC.

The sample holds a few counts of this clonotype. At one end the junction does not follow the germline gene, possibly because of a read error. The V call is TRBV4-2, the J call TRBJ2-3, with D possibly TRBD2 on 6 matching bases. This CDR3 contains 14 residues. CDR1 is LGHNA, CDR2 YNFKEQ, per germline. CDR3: CASSQGGVTDTQYF. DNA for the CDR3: TGCGCCAGCAGCCAAGGAGGGGTCACAGATACGCAGTATTTT.

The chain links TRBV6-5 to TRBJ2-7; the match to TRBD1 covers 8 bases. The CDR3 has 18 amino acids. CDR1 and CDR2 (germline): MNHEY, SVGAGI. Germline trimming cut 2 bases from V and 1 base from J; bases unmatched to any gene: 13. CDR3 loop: CASSYADTSDRDSYEQYF. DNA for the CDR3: TGTGCCAGCAGTTACGCCGATACTTCGGACAGGGATTCCTACGAGCAGTACTTC.

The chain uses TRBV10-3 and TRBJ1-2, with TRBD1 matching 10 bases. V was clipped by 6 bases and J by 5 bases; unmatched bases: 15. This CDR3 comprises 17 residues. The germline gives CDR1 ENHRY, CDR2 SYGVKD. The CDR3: CAIRRRGGDRGQYGYTF. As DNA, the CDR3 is TGTGCCATCAGGAGGCGAGGCGGGGACAGGGGACAATATGGCTACACCTTC.

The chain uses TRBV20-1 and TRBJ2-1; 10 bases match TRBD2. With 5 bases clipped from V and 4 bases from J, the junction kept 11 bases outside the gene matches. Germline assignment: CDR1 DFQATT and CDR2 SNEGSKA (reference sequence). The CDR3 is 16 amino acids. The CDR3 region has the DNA TGCAGTGCTCGTTCTCCAGCGGGAGGGACTTACAATGAGCAGTTCTTC. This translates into CSARSPAGGTYNEQFF.

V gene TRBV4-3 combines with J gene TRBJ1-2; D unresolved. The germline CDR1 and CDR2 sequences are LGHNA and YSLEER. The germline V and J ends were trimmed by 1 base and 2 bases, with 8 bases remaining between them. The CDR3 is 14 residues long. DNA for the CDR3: TGCGCCAGCAGCCAAGCTCTGAACAACTATGGCTACACCTTC. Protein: CASSQALNNYGYTF.

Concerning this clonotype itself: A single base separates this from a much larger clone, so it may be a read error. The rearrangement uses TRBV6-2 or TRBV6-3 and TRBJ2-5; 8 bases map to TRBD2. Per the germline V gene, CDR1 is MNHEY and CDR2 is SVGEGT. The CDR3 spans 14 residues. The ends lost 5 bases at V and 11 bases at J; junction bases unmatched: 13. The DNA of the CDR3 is TGTGCCAGCAGTACTAGCGGACTTAACGTCGGGCAGTACTTC. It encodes CASSTSGLNVGQYF.

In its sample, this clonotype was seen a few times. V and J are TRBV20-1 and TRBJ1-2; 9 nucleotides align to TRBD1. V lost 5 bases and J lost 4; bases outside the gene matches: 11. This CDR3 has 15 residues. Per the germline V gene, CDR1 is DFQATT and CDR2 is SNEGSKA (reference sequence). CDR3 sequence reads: CSAEDGTGKGYGYTF. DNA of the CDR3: TGCAGTGCTGAAGATGGGACAGGGAAAGGCTATGGCTACACCTTC.

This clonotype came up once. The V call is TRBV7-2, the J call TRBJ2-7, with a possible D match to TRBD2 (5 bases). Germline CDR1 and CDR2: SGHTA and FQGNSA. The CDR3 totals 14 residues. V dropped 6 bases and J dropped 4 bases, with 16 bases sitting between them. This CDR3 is CASSPPGIQYEQYF. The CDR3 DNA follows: TGTGCCAGCAGTCCCCCGGGGATCCAATACGAGCAGTACTTC.

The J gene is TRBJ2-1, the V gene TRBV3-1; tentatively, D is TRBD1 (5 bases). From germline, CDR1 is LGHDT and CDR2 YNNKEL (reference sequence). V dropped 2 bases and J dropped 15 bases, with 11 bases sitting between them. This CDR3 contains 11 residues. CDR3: CASSQSGALFF. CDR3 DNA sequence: TGTGCCAGCAGCCAATCTGGGGCGCTGTTCTTC.

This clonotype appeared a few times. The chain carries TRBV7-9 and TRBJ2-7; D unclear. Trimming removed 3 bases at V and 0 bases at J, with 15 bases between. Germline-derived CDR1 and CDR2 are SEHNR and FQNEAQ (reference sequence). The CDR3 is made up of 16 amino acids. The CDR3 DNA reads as TGTGCCAGCAGCTTTGGGCCTTACCAGAGCTCCTACGAGCAGTACTTC. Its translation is CASSFGPYQSSYEQYF.

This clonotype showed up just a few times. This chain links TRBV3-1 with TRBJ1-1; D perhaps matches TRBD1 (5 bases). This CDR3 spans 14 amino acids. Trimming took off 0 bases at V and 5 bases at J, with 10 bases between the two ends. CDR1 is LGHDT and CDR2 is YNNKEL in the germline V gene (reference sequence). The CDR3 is CASSQERGRTEAFF. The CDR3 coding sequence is TGTGCCAGCAGCCAAGAACGGGGCCGGACTGAAGCTTTCTTT.

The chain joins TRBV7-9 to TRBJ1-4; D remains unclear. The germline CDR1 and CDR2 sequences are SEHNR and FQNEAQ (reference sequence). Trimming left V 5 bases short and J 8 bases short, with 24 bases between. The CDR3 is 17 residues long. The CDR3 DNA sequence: TGTGCCAGCAGCGTTACAGCCAAGGGCCAATTCGGGGAAAAACTGTTTTTT. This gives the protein CASSVTAKGQFGEKLFF.

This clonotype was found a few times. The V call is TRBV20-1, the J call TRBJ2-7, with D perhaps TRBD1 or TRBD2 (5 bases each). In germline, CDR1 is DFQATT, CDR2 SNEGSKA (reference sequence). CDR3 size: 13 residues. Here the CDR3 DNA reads TGCAGCCAGGCCGGGGACGGTACCTACGAGCAGTACTTC. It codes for CSQAGDGTYEQYF.

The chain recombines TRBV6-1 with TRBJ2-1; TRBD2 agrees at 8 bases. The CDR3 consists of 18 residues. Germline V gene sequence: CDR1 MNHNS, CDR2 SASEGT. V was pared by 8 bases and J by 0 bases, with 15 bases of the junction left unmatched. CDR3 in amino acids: CASASFAGGAISYNEQFF. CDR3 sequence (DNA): TGTGCCAGCGCTTCCTTTGCGGGAGGTGCGATCTCCTACAATGAGCAGTTCTTC.

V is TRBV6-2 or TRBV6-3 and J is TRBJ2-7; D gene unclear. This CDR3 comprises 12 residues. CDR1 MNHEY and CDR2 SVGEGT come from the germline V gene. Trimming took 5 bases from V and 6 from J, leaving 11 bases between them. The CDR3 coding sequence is TGTGCCAGCAGTCAAAACTCGGGCGAGCAGTACTTC. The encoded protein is CASSQNSGEQYF.

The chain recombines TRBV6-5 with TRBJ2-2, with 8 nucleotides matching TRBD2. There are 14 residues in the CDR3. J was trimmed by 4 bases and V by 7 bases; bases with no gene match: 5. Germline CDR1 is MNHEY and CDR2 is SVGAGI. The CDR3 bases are TGTGCCAGCAAACCAAGCGGGAGCACCGGGGAGCTGTTTTTT. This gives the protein CASKPSGSTGELFF.

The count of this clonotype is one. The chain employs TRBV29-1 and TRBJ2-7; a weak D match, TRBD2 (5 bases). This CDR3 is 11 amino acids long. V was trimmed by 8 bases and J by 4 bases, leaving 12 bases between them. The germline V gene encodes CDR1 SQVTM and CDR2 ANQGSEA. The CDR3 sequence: CSISEGYEQYF. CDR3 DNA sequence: TGCAGCATCTCCGAGGGATACGAGCAGTACTTC.

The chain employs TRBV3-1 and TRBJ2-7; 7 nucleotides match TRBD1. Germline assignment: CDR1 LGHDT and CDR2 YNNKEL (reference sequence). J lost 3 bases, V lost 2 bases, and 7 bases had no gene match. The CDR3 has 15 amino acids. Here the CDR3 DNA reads TGTGCCAGCAGCCAACAATGGACAGGTAACTACGAGCAGTACTTC. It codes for CASSQQWTGNYEQYF.